The 25 T cell receptor beta chains listed next were all sequenced from one sample in a study of B cell selection in AIRE deficiency. The sorted conventional CD4 T cells were gated as CD4+CD127+. Sequenced by immunoSEQ multiplex PCR; TCRdb stores in-frame clones only, minus some. The sample carries some 25,000 clones, 95% recorded once. The sample taken for sequencing was CD4+CD127+ conventional T cells sorted from PBMCs. These receptors were collected from a human donor in good health.

This clone was seen just once. The V and J genes are TRBV7-8 and TRBJ1-1; no definite D call. The CDR3 length is 13 residues. V was trimmed by 4 bases and J by 4 bases, leaving 10 bases between them. Germline CDR1 is SGHVS and CDR2 is FQNEAQ. DNA of the CDR3: TGTGCCAGCAGCTCCCTGTTGGCCACTGAAGCTTTCTTT. Amino acid sequence: CASSSLLATEAFF.

This CDR3 reads CASSWTGSSYNEQFF. CDR3 DNA sequence: TGTGCCAGTAGCTGGACAGGGAGCTCCTACAATGAGCAGTTCTTC. The chain employs TRBV19 and TRBJ2-1; 8 bases align to TRBD1. The CDR3 loop spans 15 amino acids. The germline V gene has CDR1 LNHDA and CDR2 SQIVND (reference sequence). The V segment lost 6 bases and the J segment 0 bases; nucleotides outside the gene matches: 4. Based on the CDR3 plus reference TRBV19 and TRBJ2-1, the full variable domain is DGGITQSPKYLFRKEGQNVTLSCEQNLNHDAMYWYRQDPGQGLRLIYYSQIVNDFQKGDIAEGYSVSREKKESFPLTVTSAQKNPTAFYLCASSWTGSSYNEQFFGPGTRLTVL.

The V call is TRBV12-2, the J call TRBJ1-4. TRBV12-2 is labeled a pseudogene. The CDR3 totals 16 residues. CDR3 DNA: TGTGCAAGTCGCTTAGCGTTTAGGGGAGATGATGAAAAACTGTTTTTT. Encoded protein: CASRLAFRGDDEKLFF.

This clone was picked up one time. The J gene is TRBJ1-2, the V gene TRBV9; maybe TRBD1 (5 bases). Germline V gene lookup returns CDR1 SGDLS and CDR2 YYNGEE. The CDR3 runs to 20 residues. V dropped 4 bases and J dropped 0 bases, with 28 bases sitting between them. CDR3 nucleotides: TGTGCCAGCAGCCAACGTAAGACCCTGGCCGGGACGGCTGCTAACTATGGCTACACCTTC. Its protein is CASSQRKTLAGTAANYGYTF.

The chain combines TRBV18 with TRBJ1-1; tentatively, D is TRBD1 (6 bases). The CDR3 contains 14 residues. Per germline, CDR1 KGHSH and CDR2 LQKENI. V lost 3 bases and J lost 1, with 9 bases in between. CDR3 region: CASSPGQQNTEAFF. CDR3 coding DNA: TGTGCCAGCTCACCCGGACAGCAGAACACTGAAGCTTTCTTT.

This chain connects TRBV11-3 to TRBJ1-5; possibly TRBD1 for D (6 bases). Germline V CDR1 and CDR2: SGHNT, YENEEA. V was clipped by 1 base and J by 3 bases, with 16 bases between them. The CDR3 runs 17 residues. Here the CDR3 reads CASSLGVRGPLNQPQHF. In DNA, the CDR3 is TGTGCCAGCAGCTTAGGTGTACGGGGGCCGCTCAATCAGCCCCAGCATTTT.

The chain recombines TRBV10-3 with TRBJ2-7; 8 bases map to TRBD2. The length of the CDR3 is 11 residues. The germline V gene encodes CDR1 ENHRY and CDR2 SYGVKD. After removal of 9 bases from V and 7 bases from J, the junction contained 5 bases not matched to a gene. The CDR3, as DNA: TGTGCCATACGGACTAGCAGGGAGCAGTACTTC. It is translated as CAIRTSREQYF.

The CDR3 DNA sequence: TGTGCCAGCATGGAAGATACGCAGTATTTT. Translation gives CASMEDTQYF. The V and J genes are TRBV28 and TRBJ2-3; D is uncertain. Trimming took 7 bases from V and 5 from J, leaving 4 bases between them. CDR3 length: 10 amino acids. Germline loops: CDR1 MDHEN, CDR2 SYDVKM.

V and J are TRBV18 and TRBJ1-5; maybe TRBD1 (5 bases). Trimming took off 1 base at V and 2 bases at J, with 9 bases between the two ends. In germline, CDR1 is KGHSH, CDR2 LQKENI. This CDR3 has 15 amino acids. CDR3 coding DNA: TGTGCCAGCTCACCACTCGGGGACCGCAATCAGCCCCAGCATTTT. It encodes CASSPLGDRNQPQHF.

Written as DNA, the CDR3 is TGTGCCAGCTCACCACGGGACAGCCAGAAACGCGATGGCTACACCTTC. Its translation is CASSPRDSQKRDGYTF. The chain combines TRBV18 with TRBJ1-2, with 7 bases that match TRBD1. This CDR3 has 16 amino acids. Germline CDR1 is KGHSH and CDR2 is LQKENI. Germline trimming cut 1 base from V and 6 bases from J; bases unmatched to any gene: 11. Filled out from reference TRBV18 and TRBJ1-2, the complete variable domain reads NAGVMQNPRHLVRRRGQEARLRCSPMKGHSHVYWYRQLPEEGLKFMVYLQKENIIDESGMPKERFSAEFPKEGPSILRIQQVVRGDSAAYFCASSPRDSQKRDGYTFGSGTRLTVV.

CDR3 DNA: TGTGCCATCAGCGACACGCTGGTAGGAACAAACTATGGCTACACCTTC. It codes for CAISDTLVGTNYGYTF. This chain joins TRBV10-3 and TRBJ1-2; D remains unclear. Deletions cut 6 bases from V and 2 bases from J, with 19 bases between. Germline CDR1 and CDR2: ENHRY and SYGVKD. The CDR3 runs to 16 residues.

The V and J genes are TRBV7-9 and TRBJ1-2, with a tentative D call TRBD1 (6 bases). Germline V lookup: CDR1 SEHNR, CDR2 FQNEAQ (reference sequence). The V gene lost 5 bases and the J gene lost 5 bases, with 15 bases spanning the gap. There are 14 residues in the CDR3. The CDR3 DNA reads as TGTGCCAGCAGCACCCGACAGGACCTTTATGGCTACACCTTC. Protein product: CASSTRQDLYGYTF.

In DNA form, the CDR3 reads TGCGCCAGCAGCATGACAAGGGCAGGGACGATCTCTGGGGCCAACGTCCTGACTTTC. Translating it yields CASSMTRAGTISGANVLTF. The rearrangement links TRBV4-1 to TRBJ2-6; D may correspond to TRBD1 or TRBD2 (5 bases each). The CDR3 extends over 19 amino acids. Germline loops: CDR1 MGHRA, CDR2 YSYEKL. Deletions cut 5 bases from V and 0 bases from J, with 20 bases between.

This sequence joins TRBV9 and TRBJ2-1, with 7 nucleotides matching TRBD1. This CDR3 is 16 amino acids long. Germline V gene sequence: CDR1 SGDLS, CDR2 YYNGEE. V gave up 3 bases and J gave up 1 base; unmatched junction bases: 7. In nucleotides, the CDR3 is TGTGCCAGCAGCGGTAGACAGGGTTGGTCCTACAATGAGCAGTTCTTC. This translates into CASSGRQGWSYNEQFF.

This clone was observed a few times. This sequence joins TRBV5-1 and TRBJ1-3; the D is unclear. This CDR3 contains 16 residues. Germline CDR1 SGHRS, CDR2 YFSETQ. V was pared by 0 bases and J by 0 bases, with 10 bases between. CDR3 sequence: CASSLDQQHSGNTIYF. The CDR3 nucleotides are TGCGCCAGCAGCTTGGATCAGCAGCACTCTGGAAACACCATATATTTT.

About this clone: Within the sample, other DNA sequences also encode this same CDR3. V and J are TRBV18 and TRBJ2-3; no definite D call. Germline V gene data show CDR1 as KGHSH and CDR2 as LQKENI. V was shortened by 0 bases and J by 1 base, with 5 bases between the two germline ends. The CDR3 length is 14 residues. The CDR3 loop is CASSPPTRTDTQYF. DNA for the CDR3: TGTGCCAGCTCACCACCGACCCGCACAGATACGCAGTATTTT.

The rearrangement links TRBV11-2 to TRBJ1-1; TRBD1 might be the D (5 bases). The CDR3 consists of 15 residues. CDR1 and CDR2 (germline): SGHAT, FQNNGV. Trimming removed 5 bases from V and 10 bases from J, with 23 bases in between. The CDR3 sequence is CASSRGGAATTGAFF. The CDR3 DNA is TGTGCCAGCAGCCGAGGCGGGGCAGCGACCACCGGAGCTTTCTTT.

J is TRBJ2-7 and V is TRBV5-5; 7 bases match TRBD1. Germline trimming cut 6 bases from V and 1 base from J; bases unmatched to any gene: 7. There are 14 residues in the CDR3. CDR1 is SGHKS, CDR2 YYEKEE, per germline (reference sequence). The CDR3 DNA follows: TGTGCCAGCAACAAGGACAGGAAGTCCTACGAGCAGTACTTC. Translated: CASNKDRKSYEQYF.

J is TRBJ1-5 and V is TRBV10-3; 8 bases are shared with TRBD1. Germline CDR1 reads ENHRY; CDR2 reads SYGVKD. There are 13 residues in the CDR3. Germline trimming cut 10 bases from V and 0 bases from J; bases unmatched to any gene: 2. The CDR3 DNA follows: TGTGCCAGTACAGGGGGTAGCAATCAGCCCCAGCATTTT. It yields the protein CASTGGSNQPQHF.

The chain uses TRBV2 and TRBJ1-6; 10 positions agree with TRBD1. CDR1 and CDR2 (germline): SNHLY, FYNNEI. The CDR3 extends over 14 amino acids. The V gene end was trimmed by 6 bases and the J gene end by 8 bases; junction bases not matched to a gene: 4. The CDR3 here is CASRKGTGDSPLHF. The CDR3 nucleotides are TGTGCCAGCAGAAAGGGGACAGGGGATTCACCCCTCCACTTT.

This rearrangement joins TRBV18 to TRBJ2-5; D might be TRBD1 (6 bases). Germline V CDR1 and CDR2: KGHSH, LQKENI. Trimming removed 1 base at V and 0 bases at J, with 15 bases between. The CDR3 has 17 residues. This CDR3 is CASSPLPWTANQETQYF. CDR3 coding DNA: TGTGCCAGCTCACCACTTCCTTGGACAGCTAACCAAGAGACCCAGTACTTC.

The chain combines TRBV15 with TRBJ1-1; D not certain. The CDR3 consists of 15 residues. Trimming took off 0 bases at V and 2 bases at J, with 10 bases between the two ends. The germline V gene has CDR1 LNHNV and CDR2 YYDKDF (reference sequence). The CDR3 nucleotides read TGTGCCACCAGCAGAGAGGGCAGCCTAAACACTGAAGCTTTCTTT. Encoded protein: CATSREGSLNTEAFF.

The chain is built from TRBV19 and TRBJ2-3; 8 bases match TRBD2. With 6 bases clipped from V and 3 bases from J, the junction kept 5 bases outside the gene matches. The CDR3 runs 14 residues. Germline V gene lookup returns CDR1 LNHDA and CDR2 SQIVND (reference sequence). The CDR3 sequence is CASSGRVTTDTQYF. CDR3 sequence (DNA): TGTGCCAGTAGCGGGAGGGTTACGACAGATACGCAGTATTTT.

The chain employs TRBV5-1 and TRBJ1-3, with 8 nucleotides matching TRBD1. CDR3 length equals 16 residues. The germline V gene encodes CDR1 SGHRS and CDR2 YFSETQ. The ends lost 4 bases at V and 1 base at J; junction bases unmatched: 7. The DNA for the CDR3 is TGCGCCAGCAGCCGGACAGGGTTGGTATCTGGAAACACCATATATTTT. It translates to CASSRTGLVSGNTIYF.

The V gene is TRBV15, the J gene TRBJ2-2; D uncertain. Trimming removed 0 bases at V and 4 bases at J, with 9 bases between. This CDR3 comprises 15 residues. Germline V CDR1 and CDR2: LNHNV, YYDKDF (reference sequence). As DNA, the CDR3 is TGTGCCACCAGCAGAGATCTATGGGGCACCGGGGAGCTGTTTTTT. Amino acid sequence: CATSRDLWGTGELFF.